This T cell receptor beta chain came from a study of CD8 T cells in ankylosing spondylitis. General study points: What seemed typical of ankylosing spondylitis blood was a TCR beta motif built from several highly homologous variants.

This clonotype has more than one count but fewer than ten. Its antigen is currently unknown. Germline V gene data show CDR1 as KGHDR and CDR2 as SFDVKD. This CDR3 has 14 residues. Deletions cut 6 bases from V and 2 bases from J, with 11 bases between. TCRdb processed the 5' RACE reads anew with MiXCR; each CDR3 protein has one entry. The top ten hold 10% to 15% of the sample, which has about 360,000 distinct CDR3 sequences, 20% to 25% seen once. Sequencing used blood, either unsorted or a sorted T cell fraction (not recorded which). This clonotype was sampled from a male donor with ankylosing spondylitis or in good health (not recorded which). The chain couples TRBV24-1 to TRBJ2-3, with D possibly being TRBD2 (5 bases). In nucleotides, the CDR3 is TGTGCCACCAGTTCGGGGTTGTACACAGATACGCAGTATTTT. Its translation is CATSSGLYTDTQYF.